The T cell receptor beta chain described here comes from a study of T cell clusters in autoimmune cytopenias. Study-wide background: The median distinct TRB clonotype count was a few thousand per sample, from a median 51,575 reads.

Looked up from germline, CDR1 is LNHDA and CDR2 is SQIVND (reference sequence). The CDR3 runs 15 residues. Each sample's input was roughly 270 ng genomic DNA, 38,000 or so genome equivalents. One tube held mixed TRB-A and TRB-B primer pools for touch-down PCR. No DNA is given; TCRdb re-called the multiplex PCR reads and lists each CDR3 protein once. This sample's clone table lists about 2,100 distinct CDR3 sequences. Study-wide results and caveats: Primary autoimmune cytopenia patients seemingly lacked the physiological T cell clusters found in healthy donors. Healthy donors had 2.5 to 3-fold more exclusive TRB clusters than active autoimmune hepatitis patients.

This clonotype is identified as medium-sized from frequency. Its target is not known. Sequencing was performed on peripheral blood. This chain joins TRBV19 and TRBJ2-2; the TCRdb call, TRBD1, lacks DNA for checking. This clonotype was sampled from a human donor with an autoimmune cytopenia or autoimmune hepatitis (not recorded which). The chain's CDR3 is CASRDRGQSTGELFF.